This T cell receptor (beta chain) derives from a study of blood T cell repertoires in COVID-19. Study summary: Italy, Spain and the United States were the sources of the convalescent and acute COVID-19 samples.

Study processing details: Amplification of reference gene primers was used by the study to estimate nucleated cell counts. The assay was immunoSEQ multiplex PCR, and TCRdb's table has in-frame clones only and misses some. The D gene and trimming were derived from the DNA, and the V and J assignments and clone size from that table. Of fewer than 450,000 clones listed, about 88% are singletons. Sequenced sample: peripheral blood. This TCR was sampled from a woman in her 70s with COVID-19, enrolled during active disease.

The DNA of the CDR3 is TGTGCCAGCAGCTTGGACTGGGGGACAGGTTATGGCTACACCTTC. Its translation: CASSLDWGTGYGYTF. The rearrangement links TRBV5-5 to TRBJ1-2; 8 nucleotides match TRBD1. The CDR3 spans 15 residues. Germline CDR1 reads SGHKS; CDR2 reads YYEKEE (reference sequence). V shed 0 bases and J 5 bases; nucleotides not matched to a gene: 6.